The entry below gives a single T cell receptor (beta chain) sequence along with its context. The antigen this receptor binds is unknown. Per-base quality was not reported, and no clone a single base away is much larger than it. The germline V and J ends show losses of 6 bases and 6 bases respectively, and no gene match explains 9 bases of the junction. The CDR3 contains 15 residues, cysteine and phenylalanine counted. The kept DNA is CDR3 alone, 45 bases in frame from the first base. CDR1 and CDR2 are drawn from the germline V gene: MNHEY, SVGAGI. The data were obtained in a study of Tregs in tolerant kidney transplant recipients (dated by TCRdb to 2018 to 2020). About the study as a whole: The study applied TCRbeta sequencing to find donor-specific regulatory T cells before combined kidney and bone marrow transplantation and then followed those same cells after transplant. Several methods of expanding Tregs specific for an allogeneic donor were compared by TCRbeta repertoire sequencing in a few healthy controls.

Broader findings and caveats from the paper: Biological reproducibility was not directly addressed, though technical replication error appeared minimal. The study was constrained by small patient numbers, and validation of the findings is required in larger populations and under other immunosuppression protocols. Expanding Tregs with activated donor B cells appeared to identify the most biologically relevant and donor-specific TCRbeta repertoire.

Genomic DNA was extracted from sorted cells with the QIAGEN DNeasy Blood and Tissue Kit for TCRbeta CDR3 sequencing. High-throughput TCRbeta CDR3 sequencing was carried out commercially through immunoSEQ, with PCR amplification with bias correction and internal controls included. As for the original processing: Unique productive TCRbeta sequences were defined by CDR3 nucleotide sequence where primers matched, otherwise by CDR3 amino acid sequence with Vbeta and Jbeta genes. To correct for sorting error, sequences found in more than one sorted population at a frequency ratio of 2:1 or less were discarded, and the remaining shared sequences were assigned to the population with the higher frequency. A sequence counted as donor-reactive if, in CFSE-low cells, the sequence had a frequency of at least 0.01% and was expanded at least 5-fold compared with unstimulated cells. Jensen-Shannon divergence calculated on the top 100 TCRbeta sequences ranked by frequency was used to measure repertoire divergence. When a sample had multiple sequencing runs, each run was corrected for sorting error separately and the runs were then pooled. TCRdb holds this immuneACCESS table with in-frame rearrangements only. Some clones are missing; in checked studies, unresolved V genes explain under half, and the rest has no known cause. Clone size and the V and J calls come from that table; the DNA yielded D and trimming. The sample has 68,000 or so clones on record, 84% of them singletons. Approximately 4.8% of the sample is held by the ten biggest clonotypes.

Unstimulated Tregs (CD4+CD25+CD127-), CD4+ non-Tregs (CD4+CD25-), CD4 and CD8 cells were FACS-sorted from thawed PBMCs. Blood from healthy controls was obtained either from healthy volunteers or as purchased buffy coats. Healthy control blood was separated into PBMCs by Ficoll density gradient and cryopreserved, and patient PBMCs were collected both before and after transplant. Sample: CD4+ T cells from blood. The rearrangement joined TRBV6-5 to TRBJ1-5, with 9 central nucleotides matching TRBD1. This receptor was identified in a human donor in good health. The DNA sequence is given as TGTGCCAGCAGCCAATTGGGACAGGGAAGTCAGCCCCAGCATTTT. This codes for CASSQLGQGSQPQHF.